Each of the 2 T cell receptor beta chains below was sequenced from the same sample in a study of T cells after yellow fever vaccination. MiXCR was run by TCRdb on the 5' RACE reads, yielding one entry per CDR3 protein. The profile shows about 400,000 distinct CDR3 sequences, 11% of them singletons. The sample was PBMCs, taken on the day of the first yellow fever vaccination. The receptors shown here come from a man aged 18 to 30 who received the YFV17D yellow fever vaccine.

The rearrangement joins TRBV28 to TRBJ2-1; 12 nucleotides match TRBD2. In germline, CDR1 is MDHEN, CDR2 SYDVKM. The CDR3 has 16 residues. Trimming removed 6 bases from V and 5 bases from J; junction bases left unmatched: 8. DNA for the CDR3: TGTGCCAGCAGCCGCGACCTAGCGGGGGGGAACAATGAGCAGTTCTTC. It specifies CASSRDLAGGNNEQFF.

In this sample, this clonotype turned up a few times. The V and J genes are TRBV4-1 and TRBJ1-5; 7 nucleotides match TRBD1. This CDR3 is built from 16 residues. The J segment lost 4 bases and the V segment lost 2 bases, leaving 8 bases of the junction unmatched. From germline, CDR1 is MGHRA and CDR2 YSYEKL. CDR3 sequence reads: CASSQIAGQINQPQHF. The CDR3 nucleotides read TGCGCCAGCAGCCAAATAGCGGGACAGATAAATCAGCCCCAGCATTTT.